The 10 T cell receptor beta chains in this list originate from one sample, sequenced in a study of blood T cell repertoires in COVID-19. Some clones are missing from TCRdb's copy, which holds only in-frame ones; the method was immunoSEQ multiplex PCR. The sample includes over 60,000 clones, 84% of them seen just once. The sequenced sample was peripheral blood. These receptors all stem from a man between 50 and 59 years old with COVID-19, enrolled during active disease.

V gene TRBV6-5 combines with J gene TRBJ1-6; the D is unclear. V was trimmed by 0 bases and J by 7 bases, leaving 13 bases between them. Looked up from germline, CDR1 is MNHEY and CDR2 is SVGAGI. The CDR3 runs 16 residues. CDR3 sequence (DNA): TGTGCCAGCAGTTACTCTATCGGGGATGGAAATTCACCCCTCCACTTT. Protein sequence: CASSYSIGDGNSPLHF.

This chain links TRBV4-3 with TRBJ2-1, with TRBD2 matching over 10 bases. There are 17 residues in the CDR3. With 4 bases clipped from V and 4 bases from J, the junction kept 10 bases outside the gene matches. Germline CDR1 LGHNA, CDR2 YSLEER. The CDR3 here is CASSPAAGGPQYNEQFF. The DNA of the CDR3 is TGCGCCAGCAGCCCGGCAGCGGGGGGGCCACAATACAATGAGCAGTTCTTC.

The chain uses TRBV7-6 and TRBJ1-5; 7 nucleotides align to TRBD1. With V trimmed by 5 bases and J by 4 bases, 8 bases remained unmatched. This CDR3 region has 15 residues. In germline, CDR1 is SGHVS, CDR2 FNYEAQ. The chain's CDR3 is CASSPRRGRNQPQHF. CDR3 nucleotides: TGTGCCAGCAGCCCCAGGAGGGGGCGAAATCAGCCCCAGCATTTT.

This chain links TRBV6-5 with TRBJ1-2; 7 nucleotides align to TRBD1. CDR1 and CDR2 (germline): MNHEY, SVGAGI. V lost 5 bases to trimming and J lost 5 bases; unmatched junction nucleotides: 11. The CDR3 length is 15 residues. CDR3 coding DNA: TGTGCCAGCAGTCCACGGACAGGTTTGGTTTATGGCTACACCTTC. This sequence encodes CASSPRTGLVYGYTF.

This clone has more than one count but fewer than ten. V usage is TRBV7-2 and J usage is TRBJ1-2; maybe TRBD1 (5 bases). This CDR3 comprises 14 residues. CDR1 SGHTA and CDR2 FQGNSA come from the germline V gene. The V end was cut by 1 base, the J end by 9 bases, with 15 bases between. The CDR3 nucleotides read TGTGCCAGCAGCTTAGAGGCAGGGCACCAGCGCTACACCTTC. Its protein is CASSLEAGHQRYTF. The full variable domain, its missing parts supplied by reference TRBV7-2 and TRBJ1-2, is GAGVSQSPSNKVTEKGKDVELRCDPISGHTALYWYRQSLGQGLEFLIYFQGNSAPDKSGLPSDRFSAERTGGSVSTLTIQRTQQEDSAVYLCASSLEAGHQRYTFGSGTRLTVV.

The V gene is TRBV4-2, the J gene TRBJ1-3, with 9 bases matching TRBD1. CDR3 length equals 18 residues. V shed 3 bases and J 3 bases; nucleotides not matched to a gene: 12. CDR1 and CDR2 from the germline V gene are LGHNA and YNFKEQ. The CDR3 loop is CASSQDLTGGIFGNTIYF. In DNA, the CDR3 is TGTGCCAGCAGCCAGGATTTAACAGGGGGCATTTTTGGAAACACCATATATTTT.

The rearrangement uses TRBV2 and TRBJ1-2; D call uncertain. The CDR3 spans 12 residues. Trimming shortened V by 5 bases and J by 2 bases, and 6 bases separated the two germline ends. From germline, CDR1 is SNHLY and CDR2 FYNNEI. CDR3 loop: CASSKQNYGYTF. In DNA, the CDR3 is TGTGCCAGCAGTAAGCAAAACTATGGCTACACCTTC.

This sequence joins TRBV12-3 or TRBV12-4 and TRBJ2-7, with D perhaps matching TRBD1 (6 bases). V was shortened by 6 bases and J by 5 bases, with 11 bases between the two germline ends. The length of the CDR3 is 12 residues. CDR3 nucleotide sequence: TGTGCCAGCAGCCGGACAGAGAACGAGCAGTACTTC. Its translation is CASSRTENEQYF.

The V call is TRBV19, the J call TRBJ1-3; 7 positions match TRBD1. J lost 3 bases, V lost 7 bases, and 6 bases had no gene match. The CDR3 spans 14 residues. Germline CDR1 is LNHDA and CDR2 is SQIVND (reference sequence). The CDR3 DNA follows: TGTGCCAGTACCTCGGACAGGAATGGAAACACCATATATTTT. Encoded protein: CASTSDRNGNTIYF.

The chain combines TRBV3-1 (or the pseudogene TRBV3-2) with TRBJ2-7; TRBD1 might be the D (6 bases). The CDR3 is 14 amino acids. CDR1 LGHDT and CDR2 YNNKEL come from the germline V gene (reference sequence). Trimming took 4 bases from V and 2 from J, leaving 12 bases between them. CDR3 region: CASSPTGSAYEQYF. CDR3 DNA: TGTGCCAGCAGCCCGACAGGTTCAGCCTACGAGCAGTACTTC.